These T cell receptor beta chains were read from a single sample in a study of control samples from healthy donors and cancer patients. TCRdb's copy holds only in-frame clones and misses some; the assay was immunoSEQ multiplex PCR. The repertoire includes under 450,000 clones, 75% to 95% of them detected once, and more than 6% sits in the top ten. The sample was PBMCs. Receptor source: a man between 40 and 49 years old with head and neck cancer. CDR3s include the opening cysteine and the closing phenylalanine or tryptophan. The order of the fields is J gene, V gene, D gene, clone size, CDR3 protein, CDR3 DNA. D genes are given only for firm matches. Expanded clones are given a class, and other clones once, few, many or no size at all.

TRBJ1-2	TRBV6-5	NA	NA	CASSYDTRHGYTF	TGTGCCAGCAGTTACGACACCAGACATGGCTACACCTTC
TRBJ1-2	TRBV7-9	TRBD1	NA	CASSFDGTGDLYGYTF	TGTGCCAGCAGCTTTGACGGGACAGGGGATCTCTATGGCTACACCTTC
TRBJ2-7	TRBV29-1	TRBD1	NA	CSVEDDRGSYEQYF	TGCAGCGTTGAAGACGACAGGGGATCCTACGAGCAGTACTTC
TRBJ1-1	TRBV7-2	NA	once	CASSSPGMRGTEAFF	TGTGCCAGCAGTTCACCAGGGATGAGGGGCACTGAAGCTTTCTTT
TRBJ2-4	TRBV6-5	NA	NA	CASSYGNLAKNIQYF	TGTGCCAGCAGTTACGGCAACCTAGCCAAAAACATTCAGTACTTC
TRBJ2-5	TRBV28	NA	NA	CASSLRDSVRTQYF	TGTGCCAGCAGTTTAAGGGACTCCGTGAGGACCCAGTACTTC
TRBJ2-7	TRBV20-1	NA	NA	CSARGESEQYF	TGCAGTGCTAGGGGGGAGAGCGAGCAGTACTTC
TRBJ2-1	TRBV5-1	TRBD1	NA	CASSLFPGQGNNEQFF	TGCGCCAGCAGCCTCTTTCCGGGACAGGGGAACAATGAGCAGTTCTTC
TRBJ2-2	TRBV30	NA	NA	CAWSRNLLVFF	TGTGCCTGGAGTCGAAACCTGCTGGTGTTTTTT
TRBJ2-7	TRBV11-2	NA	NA	CASSFTGLGYYEQYF	TGTGCCAGCAGCTTTACGGGATTGGGTTACTACGAGCAGTACTTC
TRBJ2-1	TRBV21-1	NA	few	CASSRGPWKEAPREYNEQFF	TGTGCCAGCTCCCGGGGCCCCTGGAAAGAAGCGCCCCGGGAGTACAATGAGCAGTTCTTC
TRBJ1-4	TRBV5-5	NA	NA	CASSPLDSGWEKLFF	TGTGCCAGCAGCCCCCTAGATTCAGGGTGGGAAAAACTGTTTTTT
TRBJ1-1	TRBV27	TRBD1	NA	CASSSRTGTGEVFRNTEAFF	TGTGCCAGCAGCTCCCGAACCGGGACAGGGGAAGTATTTAGGAACACTGAAGCTTTCTTT
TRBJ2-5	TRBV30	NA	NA	CAWSVQETQYF	TGTGCCTGGAGTGTACAAGAGACCCAGTACTTC
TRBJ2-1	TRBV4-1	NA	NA	CASSQDWEGSYNEQFF	TGCGCCAGCAGCCAAGATTGGGAAGGCTCCTACAATGAGCAGTTCTTC
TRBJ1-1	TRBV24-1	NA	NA	CATRSNTGQLNTEAFF	TGTGCCACCAGGAGCAACACGGGACAACTGAACACTGAAGCTTTCTTT
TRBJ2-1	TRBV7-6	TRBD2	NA	CASSSRAGGAGVYNEQFF	TGTGCCAGCAGCTCTAGGGCCGGTGGAGCGGGGGTTTACAATGAGCAGTTCTTC
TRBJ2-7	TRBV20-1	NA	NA	CSASTRRGLGAEQYF	TGCAGTGCTAGTACGAGGAGGGGGTTGGGGGCCGAGCAGTACTTC
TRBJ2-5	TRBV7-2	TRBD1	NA	CASSLLGTGKGRETQYF	TGTGCCAGCAGCTTATTAGGGACAGGGAAAGGTCGGGAGACCCAGTACTTC
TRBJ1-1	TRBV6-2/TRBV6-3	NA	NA	CASSYAFGTEAFF	TGTGCCAGCAGTTACGCGTTTGGGACTGAAGCTTTCTTT
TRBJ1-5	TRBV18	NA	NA	CASSPNTGMGQPQHF	TGTGCCAGCTCACCAAATACAGGGATGGGGCAGCCCCAGCATTTT
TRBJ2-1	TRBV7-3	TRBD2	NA	CASSLGGLAGFNEQFF	TGTGCCAGCAGCTTAGGAGGACTAGCGGGGTTCAATGAGCAGTTCTTC
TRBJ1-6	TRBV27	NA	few	CASSLSIGRSSYNSPLHF	TGTGCCAGCAGTTTATCGATAGGCCGCAGCTCCTATAATTCACCCCTCCACTTT
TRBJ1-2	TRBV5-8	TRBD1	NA	CASSLGDRYYGYTF	TGTGCCAGCAGCTTGGGGGACAGGTACTATGGCTACACCTTC